A selection of T cell receptor beta chains follows, all from one sample in a study of chemoradiotherapy in HPV16-positive cancers. The repertoire was sequenced with immunoSEQ multiplex PCR; TCRdb's copy has only in-frame clones and lacks some. The profile shows roughly 32,000 clones, about 89% of them singletons. Sequenced here: blood, sampled from a patient who underwent chemoradiotherapy. The receptors were sampled from a human donor with HPV-associated anogenital cancer. Both conserved end residues are part of each CDR3. A D gene is named only where the DNA matches it firmly. The size entry is marked missing in some rows and otherwise reads once, few, many or a size class.

v_gene	j_gene	d_gene	abundance	CDR3aa	CDR3nt
TRBV6-1	TRBJ2-2	-	-	CASLEGTGELFF	TGTGCCAGCCTGGAGGGTACCGGGGAGCTGTTTTTT
TRBV5-1	TRBJ1-4	TRBD1	-	CASSLSRGGTNEKLFF	TGCGCCAGCAGCTTATCCAGGGGGGGAACTAATGAAAAACTGTTTTTT
TRBV4-3	TRBJ1-1	-	-	CASSQDERMNTEAFF	TGCGCCAGCAGCCAAGACGAACGGATGAACACTGAAGCTTTCTTT
TRBV5-5	TRBJ1-3	-	-	CASSPTNGNTIYF	TGTGCCAGCAGCCCCACAAATGGAAACACCATATATTTT
TRBV7-2	TRBJ1-4	-	-	CASSLGGEVNEKLFF	TGTGCCAGCAGCTTAGGAGGGGAGGTTAATGAAAAACTGTTTTTT
TRBV25-1	TRBJ1-2	-	-	CASSQGDSRSYGYTF	TGTGCCAGCAGTCAGGGAGACAGTCGGAGCTATGGCTACACCTTC
TRBV30	TRBJ2-7	-	-	CAWSVRERVTVSSYEQYF	TGTGCCTGGAGTGTACGGGAGCGGGTTACGGTGAGCTCCTACGAGCAGTACTTC
TRBV6-9	TRBJ1-1	-	-	CASSSGHQNTEAFF	TGTGCCAGCAGTTCTGGACATCAGAACACTGAAGCTTTCTTT
TRBV9	TRBJ2-7	-	-	CASSIGTAYSYEQYF	TGTGCCAGCAGCATAGGGACGGCGTATTCCTACGAGCAGTACTTC
TRBV13	TRBJ2-2	TRBD2	few	CASSPSGGEDTGELFF	TGTGCCAGCAGCCCATCCGGGGGGGAAGACACCGGGGAGCTGTTTTTT
TRBV15	TRBJ2-7	-	-	CATSRETQGGNEQYF	TGTGCCACCAGCAGAGAAACACAGGGGGGGAACGAGCAGTACTTC
TRBV19	TRBJ2-6	-	-	CASSSQRGRGSGANVLTF	TGTGCCAGTAGTTCTCAAAGGGGGAGGGGAAGTGGGGCCAACGTCCTGACTTTC
TRBV10-3	TRBJ2-1	-	-	CAISARDTSYNEQFF	TGTGCCATCAGCGCCCGGGACACTTCCTACAATGAGCAGTTCTTC
TRBV28	TRBJ2-5	-	-	CASSLLPGHYQETQYF	TGTGCCAGCAGTCTTCTCCCGGGACATTACCAAGAGACCCAGTACTTC
TRBV21-1	TRBJ2-1	-	-	CASSKGGRGGWNEQFF	TGTGCCAGCAGCAAAGGGGGCCGAGGCGGTTGGAATGAGCAGTTCTTC
TRBV6-5	TRBJ1-1	-	-	CASSYLGEAFF	TGTGCCAGCAGTTACTTGGGTGAAGCTTTCTTT
TRBV4-2	TRBJ2-7	TRBD2	-	CASSQGSVGTSGISYEQYF	TGTGCCAGCAGCCAAGGGTCCGTGGGGACTAGCGGGATATCCTACGAGCAGTACTTC
TRBV5-1	TRBJ2-3	-	-	CASSLATRSDTQYF	TGCGCCAGCAGCTTGGCAACTAGGAGCGATACGCAGTATTTT
TRBV9	TRBJ1-1	-	-	CASSAPGLVNTEAFF	TGTGCCAGCAGCGCGCCGGGACTCGTGAACACTGAAGCTTTCTTT
TRBV19	TRBJ1-1	-	-	CASKWASEAFF	TGTGCCAGTAAATGGGCTAGTGAAGCTTTCTTT
TRBV6-4	TRBJ2-2	TRBD1	few	CASRQGEAGELFF	TGTGCCAGCAGACAGGGGGAAGCCGGGGAGCTGTTTTTT
TRBV7-9	TRBJ2-5	TRBD2	-	CASSLGGTSGHQETQYF	TGTGCCAGCAGCTTAGGGGGGACTAGCGGGCACCAAGAGACCCAGTACTTC
TRBV7-9	TRBJ1-6	-	-	CASSLLGGERSPLHF	TGTGCCAGCAGCTTACTAGGCGGGGAGCGGTCACCCCTCCACTTT
TRBV6-1	TRBJ1-2	-	-	CASSEATVGYTF	TGTGCCAGCAGTGAAGCGACAGTTGGCTACACCTTC
TRBV9	TRBJ2-1	-	-	CASSVEGPNEQFF	TGTGCCAGCAGCGTAGAGGGACCCAATGAGCAGTTCTTC
TRBV19	TRBJ2-2	TRBD1	-	CASSPQGTGATGELFF	TGTGCCAGTAGTCCACAGGGGACAGGGGCCACCGGGGAGCTGTTTTTT